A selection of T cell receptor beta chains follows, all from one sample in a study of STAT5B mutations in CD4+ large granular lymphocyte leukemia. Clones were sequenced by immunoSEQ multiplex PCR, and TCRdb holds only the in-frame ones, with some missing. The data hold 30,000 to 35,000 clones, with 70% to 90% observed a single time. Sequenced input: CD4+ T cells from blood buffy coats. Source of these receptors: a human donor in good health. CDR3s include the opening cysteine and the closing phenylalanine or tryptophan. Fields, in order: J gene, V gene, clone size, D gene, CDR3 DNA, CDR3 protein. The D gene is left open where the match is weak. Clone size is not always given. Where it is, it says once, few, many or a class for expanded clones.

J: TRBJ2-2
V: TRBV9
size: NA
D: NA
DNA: TGTGCCAGCAGTGTGGAGAACACCGGGGAGCTGTTTTTT
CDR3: CASSVENTGELFF

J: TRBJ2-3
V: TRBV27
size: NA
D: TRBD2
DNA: TGTGCCAGCAGTCCCCTAGGGACTACTCATACGCAGTATTTT
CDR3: CASSPLGTTHTQYF

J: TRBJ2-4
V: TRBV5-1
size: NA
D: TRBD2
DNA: TGCGCCAGCAGCGACGCAGTCAGCGGGAGCTACATTCAGTACTTC
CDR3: CASSDAVSGSYIQYF

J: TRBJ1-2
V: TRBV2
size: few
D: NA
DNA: TGTGCCAGCAGGTCCCGGTATGGCTACACCTTC
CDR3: CASRSRYGYTF

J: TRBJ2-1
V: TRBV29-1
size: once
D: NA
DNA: TGCAGCGTTGGGGGGGCGCCCCGCCTAAATGAGCAGTTCTTC
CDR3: CSVGGAPRLNEQFF

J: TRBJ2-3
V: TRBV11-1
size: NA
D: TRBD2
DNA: TGTGCCAGCAGCTTACTAGCGGGATCTAGCACAGATACGCAGTATTTT
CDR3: CASSLLAGSSTDTQYF

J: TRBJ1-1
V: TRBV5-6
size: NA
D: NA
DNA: TGTGCCAGCAGCTTGAGTCATAGAGGGGTCACTGAAGCTTTCTTT
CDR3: CASSLSHRGVTEAFF

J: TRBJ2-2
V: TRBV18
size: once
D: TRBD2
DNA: TGTGCCAGCTCACCAAGAGCGGGAGGAGGGACCGGGGAGCTGTTTTTT
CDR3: CASSPRAGGGTGELFF

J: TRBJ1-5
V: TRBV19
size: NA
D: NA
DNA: TGTGCCAGTAGTATGTACATAAGCAATCAGCCCCAGCATTTT
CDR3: CASSMYISNQPQHF

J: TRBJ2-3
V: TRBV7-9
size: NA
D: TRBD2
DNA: TGTGCCAGCAGCTCCCGCCGGGTTAGCGGGCATGAAGATACGCAGTATTTT
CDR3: CASSSRRVSGHEDTQYF

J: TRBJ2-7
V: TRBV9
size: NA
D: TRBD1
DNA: TGTGCCAGCAGCGGACAGGGGGCCTACGAGCAGTACTTC
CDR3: CASSGQGAYEQYF

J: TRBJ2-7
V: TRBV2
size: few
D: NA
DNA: TGTGCCAGCGCCGGGACCGGGTACGAGCAGTACTTC
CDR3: CASAGTGYEQYF

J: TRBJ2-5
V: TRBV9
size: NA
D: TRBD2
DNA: TGTGCCAGCAGCGAGAGACTAGCGGGGGGGGAGACCCAGTACTTC
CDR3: CASSERLAGGETQYF